This T cell receptor beta chain emerged from a study of technical replicates of blood from several donors. This CDR3 contains 15 residues. V was clipped by 6 bases and J by 2 bases; unmatched bases: 6. The germline V gene encodes CDR1 SNHLY and CDR2 FYNNEI. Produced via immunoSEQ multiplex PCR; TCRdb's table is partial and in-frame only. The table shows roughly 56,000 clones, with roughly 86% occurring only once. The clonotype originates from a human donor in good health. Some clones in this sample may be carry-over from other donors' samples. Sequenced input: PBMCs. J is TRBJ1-4 and V is TRBV2, with 7 bases lining up with TRBD1. CDR3 region: CASRPTGVTNEKLFF. The CDR3 nucleotides are TGTGCCAGCAGACCTACAGGGGTTACTAATGAAAAACTGTTTTTT.